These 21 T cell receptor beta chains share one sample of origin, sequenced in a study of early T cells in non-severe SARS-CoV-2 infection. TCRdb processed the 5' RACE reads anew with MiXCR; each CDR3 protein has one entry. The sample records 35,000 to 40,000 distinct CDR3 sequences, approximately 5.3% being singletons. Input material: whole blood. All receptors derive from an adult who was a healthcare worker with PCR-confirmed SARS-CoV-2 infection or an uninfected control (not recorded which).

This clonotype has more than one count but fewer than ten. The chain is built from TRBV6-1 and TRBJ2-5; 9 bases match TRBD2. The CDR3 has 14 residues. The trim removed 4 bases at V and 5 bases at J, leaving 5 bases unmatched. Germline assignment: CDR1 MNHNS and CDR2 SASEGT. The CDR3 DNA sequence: TGTGCCAGCAGTGTAGGTACTAGCGGGGAGACCCAGTACTTC. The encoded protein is CASSVGTSGETQYF.

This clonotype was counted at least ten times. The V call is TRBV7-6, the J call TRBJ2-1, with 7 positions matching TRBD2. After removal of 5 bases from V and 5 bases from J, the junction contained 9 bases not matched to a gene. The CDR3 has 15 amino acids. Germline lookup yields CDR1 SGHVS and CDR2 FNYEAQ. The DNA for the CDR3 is TGTGCCAGCAGCCCGACCCAGACTAGCCACAATGAGCAGTTCTTC. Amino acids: CASSPTQTSHNEQFF.

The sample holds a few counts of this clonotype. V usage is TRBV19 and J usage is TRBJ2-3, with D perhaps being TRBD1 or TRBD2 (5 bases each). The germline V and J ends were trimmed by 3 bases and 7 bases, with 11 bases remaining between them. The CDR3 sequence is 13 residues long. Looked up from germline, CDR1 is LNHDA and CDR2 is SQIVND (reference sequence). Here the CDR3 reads CASSISGPNTQYF. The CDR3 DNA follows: TGTGCCAGTAGTATCTCGGGGCCAAATACGCAGTATTTT.

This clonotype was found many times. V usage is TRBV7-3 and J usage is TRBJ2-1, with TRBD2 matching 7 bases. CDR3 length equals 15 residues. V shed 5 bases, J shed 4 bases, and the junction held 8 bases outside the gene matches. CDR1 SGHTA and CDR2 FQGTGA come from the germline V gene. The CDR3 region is CASSPGTNPYNEQFF. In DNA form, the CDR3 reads TGTGCCAGCAGCCCCGGGACTAACCCTTACAATGAGCAGTTCTTC.

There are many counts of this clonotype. The CDR3 loop reads CASNDRSGANVLTF. The CDR3 DNA reads as TGTGCCAGCAATGATCGCTCTGGGGCCAACGTCCTGACTTTC. The rearrangement uses TRBV6-1 and TRBJ2-6; D not certain. V lost 7 bases and J 0 bases, leaving 7 bases between the germline ends. CDR3 size: 14 residues. Germline V gives CDR1 MNHNS, CDR2 SASEGT.

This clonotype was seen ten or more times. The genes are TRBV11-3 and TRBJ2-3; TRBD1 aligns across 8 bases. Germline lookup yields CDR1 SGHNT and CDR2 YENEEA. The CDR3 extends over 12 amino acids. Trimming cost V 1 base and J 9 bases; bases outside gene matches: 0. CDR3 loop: CASSLGTGTQYF. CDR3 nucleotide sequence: TGTGCCAGCAGCTTAGGGACAGGGACGCAGTATTTT.

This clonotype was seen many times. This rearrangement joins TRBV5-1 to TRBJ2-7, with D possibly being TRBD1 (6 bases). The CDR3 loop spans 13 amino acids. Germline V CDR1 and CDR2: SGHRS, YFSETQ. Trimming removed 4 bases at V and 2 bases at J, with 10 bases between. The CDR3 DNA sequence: TGCGCCAGCAGCCAAGGGGGAACCTACGAGCAGTACTTC. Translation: CASSQGGTYEQYF.

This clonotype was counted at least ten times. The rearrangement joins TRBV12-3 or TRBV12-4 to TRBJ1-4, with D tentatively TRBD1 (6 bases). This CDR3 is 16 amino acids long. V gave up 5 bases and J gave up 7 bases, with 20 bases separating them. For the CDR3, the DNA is TGTGCCAGCAGTCCGACCCAGGGGTATTTGGGTGAAAAACTGTTTTTT. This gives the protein CASSPTQGYLGEKLFF.

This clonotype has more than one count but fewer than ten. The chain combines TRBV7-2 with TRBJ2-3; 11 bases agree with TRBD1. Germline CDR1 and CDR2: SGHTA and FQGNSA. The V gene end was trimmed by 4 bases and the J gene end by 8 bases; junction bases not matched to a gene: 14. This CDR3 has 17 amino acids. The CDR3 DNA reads TGTGCCAGCAGCTCCGGACAGGGGGCAGCACGCGTCAGTACGCAGTATTTT. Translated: CASSSGQGAARVSTQYF.

This CDR3 is CAWSNPGQNLNSPLHF. The CDR3, as DNA: TGTGCCTGGAGTAACCCGGGACAGAACCTGAATTCACCCCTCCACTTT. The chain is built from TRBV30 and TRBJ1-6; TRBD1 matches 7 bases. Germline lookup yields CDR1 GTSNPN and CDR2 SVGIG (reference sequence). With 2 bases clipped from V and 7 bases from J, the junction kept 11 bases outside the gene matches. The CDR3 covers 16 residues.

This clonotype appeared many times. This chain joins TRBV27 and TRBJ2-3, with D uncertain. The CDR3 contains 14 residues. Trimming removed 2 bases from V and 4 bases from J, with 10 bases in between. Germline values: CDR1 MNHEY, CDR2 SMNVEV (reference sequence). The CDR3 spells CASSLRAASDTQYF. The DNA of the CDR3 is TGTGCCAGCAGTTTAAGGGCAGCTTCAGATACGCAGTATTTT.

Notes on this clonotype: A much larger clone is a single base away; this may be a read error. CDR3 sequence reads: CATSDDRVSWETQYF. The CDR3 DNA sequence: TGTGCCACCAGTGACGACAGGGTGTCATGGGAGACCCAGTACTTC. The chain recombines TRBV24-1 with TRBJ2-5; 7 nucleotides match TRBD1. The CDR3 is made up of 15 amino acids. V lost 4 bases and J lost 5; bases outside the gene matches: 9. Germline V gene data show CDR1 as KGHDR and CDR2 as SFDVKD.

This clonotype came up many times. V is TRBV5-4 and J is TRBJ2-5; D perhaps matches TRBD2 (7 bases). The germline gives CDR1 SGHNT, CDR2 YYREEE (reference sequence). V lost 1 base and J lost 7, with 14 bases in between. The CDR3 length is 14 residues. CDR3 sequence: CASSLIGGPATQYF. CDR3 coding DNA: TGTGCCAGCAGCTTGATCGGGGGGCCGGCGACCCAGTACTTC. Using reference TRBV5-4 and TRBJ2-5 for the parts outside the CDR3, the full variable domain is ETGVTQSPTHLIKTRGQQVTLRCSSQSGHNTVSWYQQALGQGPQFIFQYYREEENGRGNFPPRFSGLQFPNYSSELNVNALELDDSALYLCASSLIGGPATQYFGPGTRLLVL.

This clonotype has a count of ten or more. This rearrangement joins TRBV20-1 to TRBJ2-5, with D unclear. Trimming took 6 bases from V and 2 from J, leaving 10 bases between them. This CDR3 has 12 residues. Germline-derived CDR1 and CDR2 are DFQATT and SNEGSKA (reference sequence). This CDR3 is CSARNGQETQYF. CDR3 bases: TGCAGTGCCCGCAATGGGCAAGAGACCCAGTACTTC.

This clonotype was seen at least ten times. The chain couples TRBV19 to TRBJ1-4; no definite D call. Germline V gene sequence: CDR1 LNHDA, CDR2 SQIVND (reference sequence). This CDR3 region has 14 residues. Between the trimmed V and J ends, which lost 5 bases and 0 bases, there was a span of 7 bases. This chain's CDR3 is CASSSIATNEKLFF. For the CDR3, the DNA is TGTGCCAGTAGTTCAATTGCAACTAATGAAAAACTGTTTTTT.

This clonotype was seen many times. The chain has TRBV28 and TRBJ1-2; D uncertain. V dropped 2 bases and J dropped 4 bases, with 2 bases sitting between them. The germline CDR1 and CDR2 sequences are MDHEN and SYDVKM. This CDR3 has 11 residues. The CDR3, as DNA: TGTGCCAGCAGTTTAACCTATGGCTACACCTTC. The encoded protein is CASSLTYGYTF.

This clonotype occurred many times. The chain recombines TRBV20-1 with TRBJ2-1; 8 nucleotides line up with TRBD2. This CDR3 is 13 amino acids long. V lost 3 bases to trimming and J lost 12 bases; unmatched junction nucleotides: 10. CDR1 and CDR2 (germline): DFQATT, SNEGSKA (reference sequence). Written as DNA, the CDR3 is TGCAGTGCTAGCAACCTAGCGGGCAATTCGCAGTTCTTC. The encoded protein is CSASNLAGNSQFF.

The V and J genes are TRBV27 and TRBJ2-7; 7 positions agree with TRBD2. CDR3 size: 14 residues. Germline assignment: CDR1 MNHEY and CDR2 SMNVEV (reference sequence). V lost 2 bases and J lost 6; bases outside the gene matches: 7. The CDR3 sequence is CASSLIAGDPEQYF. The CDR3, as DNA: TGTGCCAGCAGTTTAATTGCGGGAGATCCCGAGCAGTACTTC.

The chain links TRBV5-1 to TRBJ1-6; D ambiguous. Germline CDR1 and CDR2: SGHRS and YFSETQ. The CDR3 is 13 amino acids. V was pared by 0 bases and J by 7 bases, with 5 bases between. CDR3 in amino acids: CASSLDNNSPLHF. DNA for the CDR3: TGCGCCAGCAGCTTGGATAACAATTCACCCCTCCACTTT.

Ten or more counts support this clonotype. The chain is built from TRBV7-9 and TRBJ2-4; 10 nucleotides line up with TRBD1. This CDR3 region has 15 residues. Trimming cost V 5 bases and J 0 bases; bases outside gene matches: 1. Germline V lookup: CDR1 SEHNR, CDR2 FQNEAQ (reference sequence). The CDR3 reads CASSRTGGAKNIQYF. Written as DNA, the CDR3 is TGTGCCAGCAGCCGGACAGGGGGAGCCAAAAACATTCAGTACTTC. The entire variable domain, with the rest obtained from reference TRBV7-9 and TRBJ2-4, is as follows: DTGVSQNPRHKITKRGQNVTFRCDPISEHNRLYWYRQTLGQGPEFLTYFQNEAQLEKSRLLSDRFSAERPKGSFSTLEIQRTEQGDSAMYLCASSRTGGAKNIQYFGAGTRLSVL.

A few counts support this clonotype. CDR3 nucleotide sequence: TGTGCCGTCGCGGGGGGAAACACTGAAGCTTTCTTT. This translates into CAVAGGNTEAFF. The chain combines TRBV30 with TRBJ1-1, with D perhaps TRBD1 (5 bases). The germline V gene has CDR1 GTSNPN and CDR2 SVGIG (reference sequence). This CDR3 contains 12 residues. Trimming cost V 8 bases and J 2 bases, with 12 bases left between them.